This TCR beta chain was recovered during a study of blood T cell repertoires in COVID-19. Only in-frame clones appear in the TCRdb table, and some are missing; sequencing was by immunoSEQ multiplex PCR. The table has about 26,000 clones, around 87% seen once; the top ten hold about 11%. This clone was recorded a few times. Germline V gives CDR1 MDHEN, CDR2 SYDVKM. V lost 3 bases and J lost 5; bases outside the gene matches: 19. The CDR3 is made up of 19 amino acids. This clonotype originated in a man between 65 and 80 years old with acute or convalescent COVID-19. The material sequenced was peripheral blood. The J gene is TRBJ2-7, the V gene TRBV28, with 10 bases aligning to TRBD1. CDR3 protein: CASSLQLIRDPGQGNEQYF. For the CDR3, the DNA is TGTGCCAGCAGTTTGCAATTGATACGAGATCCGGGACAGGGGAACGAGCAGTACTTC. The whole variable domain, remainder taken from reference TRBV28 and TRBJ2-7, is DVKVTQSSRYLVKRTGEKVFLECVQDMDHENMFWYRQDPGLGLRLIYFSYDVKMKEKGDIPEGYSVSREKKERFSLILESASTNQTSMYLCASSLQLIRDPGQGNEQYFGPGTRLTVT.